These T cell receptor beta chains were read from a single sample in a study of radiotherapy plus CTLA-4 blockade in lung cancer. Clones were read by immunoSEQ multiplex PCR, and TCRdb kept only the in-frame ones, dropping some. Found here are fewer than 100,000 clones, around 79% of them singletons; the top ten hold 22%. The sample here was peripheral blood, taken from a patient treated with radiotherapy plus ipilimumab. These receptors originate from a human donor with non-small cell lung cancer whose response to radiotherapy plus ipilimumab could not be evaluated. Some clones in this sample may be carry-over from other donors' samples. CDR3s include the opening cysteine and the closing phenylalanine or tryptophan. A D gene is named only where the DNA matches it firmly. Clone size is given for some rows only: seen once, a few or many times, or a class if the clone is expanded.

clone_size j_call d_call v_call cdr3_nt cdr3_aa
NA TRBJ2-3 TRBD2 TRBV15 TGTGCCACCAGCAGGCCGGGGGGGATAGATACGCAGTATTTT CATSRPGGIDTQYF
NA TRBJ2-7 NA TRBV7-9 TGTGCCAGCAGCTTAGAGCGGGGACACCCTTTCCCTTACGAGCAGTACTTC CASSLERGHPFPYEQYF
NA TRBJ1-3 TRBD1 TRBV28 TGTGCCAGCAGTTTACCGGGACAGGGGCGTGCTGGAAACACCATATATTTT CASSLPGQGRAGNTIYF
NA TRBJ1-1 TRBD1 TRBV11-2 TGTGCCAGCGGTACTACAGGGGGCACTGAAGCTTTCTTT CASGTTGGTEAFF
few TRBJ1-3 NA TRBV7-2 TGTGCCAGCAGCGCGGGGGTAGGCGGAAACACCATATATTTT CASSAGVGGNTIYF
NA TRBJ1-1 NA TRBV7-2 TGTGCCAGCAGCCCCCGGGGAGGGGACGAAGCTTTCTTT CASSPRGGDEAFF
once TRBJ1-5 NA TRBV5-8 TGTGCCAGCAGCTTCCGAGGAGGTCAGCCCCAGCATTTT CASSFRGGQPQHF
NA TRBJ2-1 TRBD2 TRBV27 TGTGCCAGCAGTTTTCAAGCGGGGGGCCCTATAGATGAGCAGTTCTTC CASSFQAGGPIDEQFF
NA TRBJ1-3 NA TRBV18 TGTGCCAGCTCATTCGGGGGTCCCCTCTCTGGAAACACCATATATTTT CASSFGGPLSGNTIYF
NA TRBJ2-7 NA TRBV27 TGTGCCAGCAGTTCCTATCCAGGCTACGAGCAGTACTTC CASSSYPGYEQYF
NA TRBJ2-2 NA TRBV5-1 TGCGCCAGCAGCTTTTTAACAGGGGGGGCCGGGGAGCTGTTTTTT CASSFLTGGAGELFF
NA TRBJ1-4 NA TRBV11-1 TGTGCCAGTGGGGCCGCGGGGAATGAAAAACTGTTTTTT CASGAAGNEKLFF
NA TRBJ1-4 NA TRBV5-6 TGTGCCAGCAGCTTCTTAAACAGCCAGGAAAAACTGTTTTTT CASSFLNSQEKLFF
few TRBJ2-5 NA TRBV19 TGTGCCAGTAGTATAGCGGTCGCAGGGTTCCAAGAGACCCAGTACTTC CASSIAVAGFQETQYF
NA TRBJ2-3 NA TRBV28 TGTGCCAGCAGTTCTCGCACAGATACGCAGTATTTT CASSSRTDTQYF
NA TRBJ2-5 NA TRBV5-1 TGCGCCAGCAGCTCGACAGGTCAAGAGACCCAGTACTTC CASSSTGQETQYF
NA TRBJ2-1 TRBD1 TRBV6-5 TGTGCCAGCAGTCCGGGACAGGCTAGGAATGAGCAGTTCTTC CASSPGQARNEQFF
NA TRBJ1-4 NA TRBV5-1 TGCGCCAGCAGCTCGGCGGGTGAAAAACTGTTTTTT CASSSAGEKLFF
NA TRBJ2-5 TRBD1 TRBV27 TGTGCCAGCAGTGAACAGGGGCCTCCGGGAGAGACCCAGTACTTC CASSEQGPPGETQYF
NA TRBJ2-5 TRBD2 TRBV5-1 TGCGCCAGCAGCTCTGCGGCACTAGCGGGGCAAGAGACCCAGTACTTC CASSSAALAGQETQYF
NA TRBJ2-5 NA TRBV10-3 TGTGCCATCAATGGCGCAGGAGAGACCCAGTACTTC CAINGAGETQYF
NA TRBJ2-1 NA TRBV5-1 TGCGCCAGCAGCTTGGAGGGGTCGGAGAAGCAGTTCTTC CASSLEGSEKQFF
NA TRBJ2-4 TRBD2 TRBV19 TGTGCCAGTAGTCCTGGACTAGCGGGGAAAGATTACTTC CASSPGLAGKDYF
once TRBJ2-3 NA TRBV7-9 TGTGCCAGCAGCCCAGGATCCACAGATACGCAGTATTTT CASSPGSTDTQYF
NA TRBJ2-3 NA TRBV7-9 TGTGCCAGCAGCTTATTTCTCGGTAACACAGATACGCAGTATTTT CASSLFLGNTDTQYF
once TRBJ1-1 NA TRBV29-1 TGCAGCGTTGAGGGTTTTCGGGGGAGGGCCGAAGCTTTCTTT CSVEGFRGRAEAFF
NA TRBJ2-7 TRBD1 TRBV28 TGTGCCAGCAGCTATGGGACAGGCGATTACGAGCAGTACTTC CASSYGTGDYEQYF
once TRBJ2-1 TRBD2 TRBV7-2 TGTGCCAGCAGCTTTCTCAGGGAGGGTGAGCAGTTCTTC CASSFLREGEQFF
NA TRBJ2-1 NA TRBV28 TGTGCCAGCAGTTTTGACAGATTTAATGAGCAGTTCTTC CASSFDRFNEQFF
NA TRBJ2-3 NA TRBV4-3 TGCGCCAGCAGCCAAGAGACTATACCTAGCACAGATACGCAGTATTTT CASSQETIPSTDTQYF
NA TRBJ2-7 NA TRBV4-2 TGTGCCAGCAGCCAAGATCTCACCGACAGCTACGAGCAGTACTTC CASSQDLTDSYEQYF
NA TRBJ1-2 TRBD1 TRBV5-1 TGCGCCAGCAGCTTGGTAGGGGGCGCGGAGGGCTACACCTTC CASSLVGGAEGYTF
NA TRBJ2-1 NA TRBV11-3 TGTGCCAGCAGCGCGGCCAGAGGCTCCTACAATGAGCAGTTCTTC CASSAARGSYNEQFF
NA TRBJ1-6 NA TRBV9 TGTGCCAGCAGCGTAGCTAGTCAGGGTGGTAATTCACCCCTCCACTTT CASSVASQGGNSPLHF
NA TRBJ2-1 NA TRBV7-2 TGTGCCAGCAGCTTTACAGGTGCGCAGTTCTTC CASSFTGAQFF